Given below is one T cell receptor beta chain in context. What it binds is unknown. This specimen comes from a study of cytomegalovirus exposure and HLA in healthy donors. Use of 60 Vbeta and 13 Jbeta primers characterized the PCR. Sequencing was performed with immunoSEQ multiplex PCR; in TCRdb, only in-frame clones are kept and a portion is missing. This repertoire shows under 150,000 clones, more than 75% found once; its top ten account for about 6.6%. CDR1 and CDR2 from the germline V gene are LNHNV and YYDKDF (reference sequence). CDR3 size: 16 residues. V dropped 2 bases and J dropped 4; count of bases not matched to a gene: 5. Study outcomes and limitations: An observed cluster of highly shared sequence variants was recorded as a likely sequencing artifact. Earlier analysis looked at TCR beta V segments, and most were productive about 87% or about 30% of the time. Specific recognition of CMV antigens was confirmed in vitro for a few chains (all CMV-associated). Trimming of TCR beta V- and J-genes showed a link, identified in a later analysis, to a missense DCLRE1C variant.

Specimen: PBMCs. This clonotype was obtained from a woman aged 40 to 55 in good health and CMV-seropositive. The chain joins TRBV15 to TRBJ2-2; 9 bases agree with TRBD2. CDR3 bases: TGTGCCACCAGCAGATGGGTAGCGGGAGTCACCGGGGAGCTGTTTTTT. Its protein product is CATSRWVAGVTGELFF.